A selection of T cell receptor beta chains follows, all from one sample in a study of shared clonotypes between healthy human individuals. Method: immunoSEQ multiplex PCR; TCRdb's copy keeps in-frame clones and lacks some. The sample records approximately 720,000 clones, roughly 78% being singletons. The source material was memory CD4+ T cells sorted from blood. These receptors were collected from a woman younger than 45 in good health. Both conserved end residues are part of each CDR3. The D gene is left open where the match is weak. Rows give clone size only sometimes, using once, few, many, or a class for an expanded clone.

>TRBJ1-5|TRBV6-1|few|15|TRBD1
CASSLTGTAVKPQHF
TGTGCCAGCAGCCTCACCGGGACAGCGGTAAAGCCCCAGCATTTT
>TRBJ2-7|TRBV4-2|.|16|.
CASSQSPGGTGWEQYF
TGTGCCAGCAGCCAGTCCCCGGGCGGGACCGGTTGGGAGCAGTACTTC
>TRBJ2-7|TRBV2|.|13|.
CASEFVPLDKQYF
TGTGCCAGCGAATTTGTCCCCTTAGACAAGCAGTACTTC
>TRBJ2-7|TRBV28|.|15|.
CASSFHIAGTYEQYF
TGTGCCAGCAGTTTTCATATAGCAGGGACCTACGAGCAGTACTTC
>TRBJ1-4|TRBV25-1|many|14|.
CASSEPREDEKLFF
TGTGCCAGCAGTGAACCCAGGGAGGATGAAAAACTGTTTTTT
>TRBJ2-7|TRBV5-5|.|16|TRBD2
CASSLAAAGGQNEQYF
TGTGCCAGCAGCTTGGCCGCAGCGGGAGGGCAAAACGAGCAGTACTTC
>TRBJ1-5|TRBV5-8|.|15|TRBD1
CASSQRQGAVQPQHF
TGTGCCAGCAGCCAGCGGCAGGGGGCGGTTCAGCCCCAGCATTTT
>TRBJ2-5|TRBV19|.|13|TRBD1
CAAGGGAQETQYF
TGTGCCGCAGGGGGCGGGGCCCAAGAGACCCAGTACTTC
>TRBJ2-7|TRBV4-1|.|15|.
CASSQDGGLPREQYF
TGCGCCAGCAGCCAAGATGGCGGACTCCCCCGCGAGCAGTACTTC
>TRBJ2-5|TRBV30|.|13|.
CAWRGPTRETQYF
TGTGCCTGGAGAGGGCCCACCCGAGAGACCCAGTACTTC
>TRBJ1-2|TRBV20-1|few|11|.
CSTPGVGGYTF
TGCAGTACCCCGGGTGTCGGGGGCTACACCTTC
>TRBJ2-3|TRBV27|.|16|.
CASSLRGPYSTDTQYF
TGTGCCAGCAGTTTACGCGGACCGTATAGCACAGATACGCAGTATTTT
>TRBJ2-7|TRBV6-6|.|16|.
CASSYNNGRYPYEQYF
TGTGCCAGCAGTTACAATAACGGGAGATACCCCTACGAGCAGTACTTC
>TRBJ2-3|TRBV30|.|11|.
CSLATGDTQYF
TGTTCACTGGCGACTGGTGATACGCAGTATTTT
>TRBJ2-5|TRBV5-1|.|14|TRBD2
CASSLAGGQETQYF
TGCGCCAGCAGCCTAGCGGGAGGGCAAGAGACCCAGTACTTC
>TRBJ1-3|TRBV28|few|14|.
CASSIRDRGNTIYF
TGTGCCAGCAGTATCCGGGACCGCGGAAACACCATATATTTT
>TRBJ1-3|TRBV18|few|13|.
CASSPVQRDTIYF
TGTGCCAGCTCACCGGTACAGCGAGACACCATATATTTT
>TRBJ2-5|TRBV5-1|.|14|TRBD2
CASNGEGGPVTQYF
TGCGCCAGCAACGGAGAGGGAGGGCCGGTGACCCAGTACTTC
>TRBJ1-4|TRBV18|.|15|TRBD1
CASSPPGTGHEKLFF
TGTGCCAGCTCACCACCTGGGACAGGGCACGAAAAACTGTTTTTT
>TRBJ1-1|TRBV5-1|once|12|.
CASRGGGTEAFF
TGCGCCAGCAGAGGTGGGGGCACTGAAGCTTTCTTT
>TRBJ2-4|TRBV12-5|.|17|.
CASGLVPQGLAKNIQYF
TGTGCTAGTGGTTTGGTACCCCAGGGATTAGCCAAAAACATTCAGTACTTC
>TRBJ2-4|TRBV4-1|.|17|.
CASSQDGATGAKNIQYF
TGCGCCAGCAGCCAAGATGGGGCTACCGGGGCCAAAAACATTCAGTACTTC